The next 12 T cell receptor beta chains were all read from a single sample in a study of T cells in Graves' hyperthyroidism and ophthalmopathy. RNA transcripts yielded amplified TCR beta CDR3 regions. The TCR CDR3 first-round RT-PCR relied on the HTBI primer set. TCRdb re-called the multiplex PCR reads with MiXCR, one entry per CDR3 protein. The sample consists of 150,000 to 200,000 distinct CDR3 sequences, roughly 9.4% of them appearing once. The specimen sequenced was blood. These receptor sequences come from a woman aged 18-29 years with Graves' hyperthyroidism that later progressed to Graves' ophthalmopathy.

In its sample, this clonotype was seen once. This chain links TRBV19 with TRBJ1-1, with D perhaps matching TRBD1 (5 bases). The CDR3 totals 14 residues. V was cut by 5 bases and J by 1 base, with 11 bases left in between. Per the germline V gene, CDR1 is LNHDA and CDR2 is SQIVND (reference sequence). The CDR3 DNA reads TGTGCCAGTAGTCCCCCTGACAGGAACACTGAAGCTTTCTTT. Its protein product is CASSPPDRNTEAFF.

Many counts were recorded for this clonotype. The chain is built from TRBV24-1 and TRBJ2-7, with D possibly being TRBD1 (6 bases). The CDR3 runs 16 residues. V was trimmed by 4 bases and J by 0 bases, leaving 15 bases between them. Germline CDR1 is KGHDR and CDR2 is SFDVKD. In DNA, the CDR3 is TGTGCCACCAGTGACCCGGGGTCAGGGGACTCCTACGAGCAGTACTTC. It encodes CATSDPGSGDSYEQYF.

Regarding this clonotype: This may stem from a read error, because a much larger clone lies one nucleotide away. The J gene is TRBJ2-5, the V gene TRBV7-2; D gene ambiguous. Germline CDR1 reads SGHTA; CDR2 reads FQGNSA. CDR3 length: 14 amino acids. The CDR3 is CAGSLHRATETQYF. The CDR3, as DNA: TGTGCCGGCAGCTTACACCGAGCAACGGAGACCCAGTACTTC.

V and J are TRBV5-1 and TRBJ2-6; D is possibly TRBD2 (6 bases). This CDR3 is built from 15 residues. V lost 5 bases and J 1 base, leaving 10 bases between the germline ends. Per the germline V gene, CDR1 is SGHRS and CDR2 is YFSETQ. CDR3: CASSRGRSGANVLTF. The CDR3 DNA sequence: TGCGCCAGCAGTAGAGGGAGGTCTGGGGCCAACGTCCTGACTTTC.

Only a few counts were recorded for this clonotype. V gene TRBV6-1 combines with J gene TRBJ2-1, with D perhaps matching TRBD2 (5 bases). The CDR3 contains 12 residues. Germline-derived CDR1 and CDR2 are MNHNS and SASEGT. Trimming shortened V by 5 bases and J by 9 bases, and 11 bases separated the two germline ends. The CDR3 reads CASSRGVSEQFF. The CDR3 DNA is TGTGCCAGCAGTCGGGGAGTTAGTGAGCAGTTCTTC.

The CDR3 reads CASSSEGTGQRNTQYF. CDR3 bases: TGTGCCAGCAGCTCAGAGGGGACAGGGCAGAGAAATACGCAGTATTTT. This chain links TRBV13 with TRBJ2-3; TRBD1 agrees at 9 bases. Losses at the gene ends were 4 bases for V and 7 bases for J; bases not matched to a gene: 12. The CDR3 is 16 residues long. CDR1 is PRHDT and CDR2 is FYEKMQ in the germline V gene (reference sequence).

In its sample, this clonotype was seen many times. The chain has TRBV19 and TRBJ2-2, with TRBD2 as a possible D gene (6 bases). Trimming cost V 3 bases and J 6 bases, with 20 bases left between them. CDR1 is LNHDA and CDR2 is SQIVND in the germline V gene (reference sequence). The CDR3 is made up of 17 amino acids. CDR3 nucleotides: TGTGCCAGTAGTATGGATTGGCGGGAAAGGTTCGCCGGGGAGCTGTTTTTT. It yields the protein CASSMDWRERFAGELFF.

This clonotype was picked up many times. The V call is TRBV7-9, the J call TRBJ2-5; D unresolved. Looked up from germline, CDR1 is SEHNR and CDR2 is FQNEAQ (reference sequence). The CDR3 consists of 14 residues. Trimming pared 1 base from V and 3 bases from J, leaving 9 bases between. CDR3 protein: CASSLVNRKETQYF. CDR3 sequence (DNA): TGTGCCAGCAGCTTAGTGAACAGAAAAGAGACCCAGTACTTC.

This clonotype was observed at least ten times. The chain carries TRBV20-1 and TRBJ1-2; no firm D call. Trimming took 1 base from V and 8 from J, leaving 8 bases between them. This CDR3 has 11 amino acids. Germline-derived CDR1 and CDR2 are DFQATT and SNEGSKA (reference sequence). This CDR3 is CSARVRFGYTF. CDR3 coding DNA: TGCAGTGCTAGAGTTAGGTTCGGCTACACCTTC.

A few counts support this clonotype. The chain is built from TRBV18 and TRBJ2-2; D is perhaps TRBD1 (5 bases). Looked up from germline, CDR1 is KGHSH and CDR2 is LQKENI. V was clipped by 6 bases and J by 6 bases, with 17 bases between them. The CDR3 runs to 15 residues. CDR3 amino acids: CASSPTVLVAGELFF. The CDR3 DNA is TGTGCCAGCTCGCCGACAGTGCTCGTAGCCGGGGAGCTGTTTTTT.

This clonotype was picked up many times. The chain employs TRBV29-1 and TRBJ1-1; 7 nucleotides line up with TRBD1. The CDR3 runs 14 residues. Trimming removed 6 bases from V and 3 bases from J; junction bases left unmatched: 10. Germline V lookup: CDR1 SQVTM, CDR2 ANQGSEA. CDR3 nucleotides: TGCAGCGTCGCCCTACTCACAGGGGACACTGAAGCTTTCTTT. This sequence encodes CSVALLTGDTEAFF.

The chain links TRBV20-1 to TRBJ2-1; D is perhaps TRBD1 or TRBD2 (6 bases each). V was cut by 0 bases and J by 0 bases, with 18 bases left in between. CDR1 is DFQATT, CDR2 SNEGSKA, per germline (reference sequence). CDR3 length: 18 amino acids. The DNA for the CDR3 is TGCAGTGCTAGAGATCTGTCTAAGGGGGGATTCTCCTACAATGAGCAGTTCTTC. This encodes CSARDLSKGGFSYNEQFF.